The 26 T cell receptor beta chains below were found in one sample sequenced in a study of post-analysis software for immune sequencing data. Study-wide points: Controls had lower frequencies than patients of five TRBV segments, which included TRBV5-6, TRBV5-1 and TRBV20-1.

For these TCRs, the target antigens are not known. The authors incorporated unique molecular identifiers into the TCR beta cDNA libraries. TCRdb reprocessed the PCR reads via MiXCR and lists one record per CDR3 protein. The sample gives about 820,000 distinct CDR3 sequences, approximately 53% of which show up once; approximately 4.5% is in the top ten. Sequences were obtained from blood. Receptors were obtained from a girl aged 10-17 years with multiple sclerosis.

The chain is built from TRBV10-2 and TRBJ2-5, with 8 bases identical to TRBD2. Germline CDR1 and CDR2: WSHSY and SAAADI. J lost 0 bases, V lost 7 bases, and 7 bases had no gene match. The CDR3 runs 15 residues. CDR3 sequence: CASNPTSVYQETQYF. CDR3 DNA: TGCGCCAGCAATCCGACTAGCGTTTACCAAGAGACCCAGTACTTC.

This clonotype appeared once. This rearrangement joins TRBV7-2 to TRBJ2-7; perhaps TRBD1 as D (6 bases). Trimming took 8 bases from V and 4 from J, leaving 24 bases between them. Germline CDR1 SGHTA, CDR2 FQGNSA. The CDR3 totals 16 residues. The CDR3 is CASGTPGQPVSYEQYF. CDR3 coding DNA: TGTGCCAGCGGCACACCGGGACAACCTGTATCTTACGAGCAGTACTTC.

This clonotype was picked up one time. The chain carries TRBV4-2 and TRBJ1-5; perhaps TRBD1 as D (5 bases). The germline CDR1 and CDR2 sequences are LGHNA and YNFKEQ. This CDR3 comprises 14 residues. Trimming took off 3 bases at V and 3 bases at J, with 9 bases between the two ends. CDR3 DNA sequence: TGTGCCAGCAGCCACCCAGGGCCCAATCAGCCCCAGCATTTT. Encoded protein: CASSHPGPNQPQHF.

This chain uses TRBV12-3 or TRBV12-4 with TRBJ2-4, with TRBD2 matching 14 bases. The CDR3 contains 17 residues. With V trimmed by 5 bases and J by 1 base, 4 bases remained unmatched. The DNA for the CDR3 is TGTGCCAGCAGTCCGAGGACTAGCGGGAGGGCCAAAAACATTCAGTACTTC. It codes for CASSPRTSGRAKNIQYF.

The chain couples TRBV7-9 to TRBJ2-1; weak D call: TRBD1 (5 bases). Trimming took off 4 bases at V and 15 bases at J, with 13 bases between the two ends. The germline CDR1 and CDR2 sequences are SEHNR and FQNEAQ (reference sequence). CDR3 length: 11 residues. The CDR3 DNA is TGTGCCAGCAGCTATAAGGACAACGCGTTCTTC. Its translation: CASSYKDNAFF.

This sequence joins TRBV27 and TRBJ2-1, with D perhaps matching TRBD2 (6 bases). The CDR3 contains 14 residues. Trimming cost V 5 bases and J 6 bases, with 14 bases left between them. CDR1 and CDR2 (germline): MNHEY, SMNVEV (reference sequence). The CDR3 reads CASSESGSTNEQFF. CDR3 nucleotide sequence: TGTGCCAGCAGTGAGAGCGGGTCCACCAATGAGCAGTTCTTC.

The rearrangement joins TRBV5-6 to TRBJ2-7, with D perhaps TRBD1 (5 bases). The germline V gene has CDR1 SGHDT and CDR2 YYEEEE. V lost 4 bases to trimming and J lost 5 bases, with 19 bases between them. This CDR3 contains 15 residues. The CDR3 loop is CASSARQYGVHEQYF. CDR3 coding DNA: TGTGCCAGCAGCGCAAGACAGTATGGGGTACACGAGCAGTACTTC.

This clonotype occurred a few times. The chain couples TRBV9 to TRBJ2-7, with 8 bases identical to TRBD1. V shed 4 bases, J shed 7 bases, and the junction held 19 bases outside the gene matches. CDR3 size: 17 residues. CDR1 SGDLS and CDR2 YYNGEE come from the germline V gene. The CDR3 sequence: CASSPGRGQEGLYEQYF. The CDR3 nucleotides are TGTGCCAGCAGCCCCGGACGGGGACAGGAAGGGTTGTATGAGCAGTACTTC.

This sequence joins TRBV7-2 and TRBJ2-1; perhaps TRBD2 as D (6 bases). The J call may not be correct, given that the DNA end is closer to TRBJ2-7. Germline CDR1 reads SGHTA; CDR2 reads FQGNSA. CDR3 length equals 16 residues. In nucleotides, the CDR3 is TGTGCCAGCAGCTTAGCTCCGGCTAGCGTCTACAATGAGCAGTACTTC. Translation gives CASSLAPASVYNEQYF.

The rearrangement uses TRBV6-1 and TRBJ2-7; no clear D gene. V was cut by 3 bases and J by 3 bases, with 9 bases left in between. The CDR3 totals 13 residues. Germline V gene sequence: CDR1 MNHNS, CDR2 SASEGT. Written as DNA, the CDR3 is TGTGCCAGCAGTGAGGGCAATTTCTACGAGCAGTACTTC. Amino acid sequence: CASSEGNFYEQYF.

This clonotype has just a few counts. CDR3 amino acids: CSVGGPALTDTQYF. The DNA for the CDR3 is TGCAGCGTTGGGGGGCCAGCCCTCACAGATACGCAGTATTTT. The chain employs TRBV29-1 and TRBJ2-3, with D perhaps matching TRBD1 (6 bases). The CDR3 has 14 residues. Germline V gene sequence: CDR1 SQVTM, CDR2 ANQGSEA. V was clipped by 4 bases and J by 2 bases, with 13 bases between them.

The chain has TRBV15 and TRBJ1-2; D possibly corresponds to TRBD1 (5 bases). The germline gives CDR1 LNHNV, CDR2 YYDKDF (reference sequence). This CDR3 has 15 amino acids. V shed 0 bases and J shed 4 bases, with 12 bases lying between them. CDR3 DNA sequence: TGTGCCACCAGCAGAGAGGCAGGGCAGGGCTATGGCTACACCTTC. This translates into CATSREAGQGYGYTF.

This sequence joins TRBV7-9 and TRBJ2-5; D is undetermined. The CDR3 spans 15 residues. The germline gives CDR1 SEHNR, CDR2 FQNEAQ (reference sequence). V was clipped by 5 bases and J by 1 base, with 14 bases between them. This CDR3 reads CASSPASRTQETQYF. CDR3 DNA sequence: TGTGCCAGCAGCCCCGCGTCACGGACCCAAGAGACCCAGTACTTC.

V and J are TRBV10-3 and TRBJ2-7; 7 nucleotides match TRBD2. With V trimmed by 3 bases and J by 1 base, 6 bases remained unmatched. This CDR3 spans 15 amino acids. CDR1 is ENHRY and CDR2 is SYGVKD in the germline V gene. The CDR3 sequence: CAISDVGGRSYEQYF. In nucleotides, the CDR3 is TGTGCCATCAGTGATGTGGGAGGGAGGTCCTACGAGCAGTACTTC.

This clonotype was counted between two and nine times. CDR3 DNA sequence: TGCAGCGTTGAAAGGGCTAGCTCCTACGAGCAGTACTTC. Protein product: CSVERASSYEQYF. The gene calls are TRBV29-1 and TRBJ2-7; D is unclear. Germline V gene data show CDR1 as SQVTM and CDR2 as ANQGSEA. The ends were cut back, 2 bases at V and 0 bases at J, with 8 bases in the middle. This CDR3 is built from 13 residues.

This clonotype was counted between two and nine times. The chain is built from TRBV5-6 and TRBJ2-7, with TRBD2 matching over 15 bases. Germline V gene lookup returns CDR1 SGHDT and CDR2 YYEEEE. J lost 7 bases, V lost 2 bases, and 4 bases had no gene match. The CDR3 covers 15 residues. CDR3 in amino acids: CASSFGLAGGYEQYF. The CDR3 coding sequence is TGTGCCAGCAGCTTTGGACTAGCGGGAGGGTATGAGCAGTACTTC. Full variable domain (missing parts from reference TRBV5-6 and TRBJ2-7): DAGVTQSPTHLIKTRGQQVTLRCSPKSGHDTVSWYQQALGQGPQFIFQYYEEEERQRGNFPDRFSGHQFPNYSSELNVNALLLGDSALYLCASSFGLAGGYEQYFGPGTRLTVT.

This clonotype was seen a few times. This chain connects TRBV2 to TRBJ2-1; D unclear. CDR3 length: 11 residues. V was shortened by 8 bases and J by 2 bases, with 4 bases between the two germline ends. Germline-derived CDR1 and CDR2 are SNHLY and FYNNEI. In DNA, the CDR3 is TGTGCCAGCGGGGCCTACAATGAGCAGTTCTTC. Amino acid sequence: CASGAYNEQFF.

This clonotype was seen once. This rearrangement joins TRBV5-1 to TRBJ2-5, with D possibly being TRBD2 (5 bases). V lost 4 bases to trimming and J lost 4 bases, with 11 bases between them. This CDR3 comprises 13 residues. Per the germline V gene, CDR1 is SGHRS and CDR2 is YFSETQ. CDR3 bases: TGCGCCAGCAGCCCAATAGAGGGAGAGACCCAGTACTTC. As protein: CASSPIEGETQYF.

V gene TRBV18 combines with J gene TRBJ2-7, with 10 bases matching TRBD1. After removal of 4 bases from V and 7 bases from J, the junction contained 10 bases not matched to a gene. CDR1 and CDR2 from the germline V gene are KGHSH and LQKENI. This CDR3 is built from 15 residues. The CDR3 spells CASSRAGTGVKEQYF. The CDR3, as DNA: TGTGCCAGCTCACGCGCCGGGACAGGGGTCAAAGAGCAGTACTTC.

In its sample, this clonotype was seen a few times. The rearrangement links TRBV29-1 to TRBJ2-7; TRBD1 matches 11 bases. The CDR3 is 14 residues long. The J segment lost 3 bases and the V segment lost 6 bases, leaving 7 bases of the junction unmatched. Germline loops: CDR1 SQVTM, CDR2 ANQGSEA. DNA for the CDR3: TGCAGCGTCGCAACCGGGACAGGGGGCTACGAGCAGTACTTC. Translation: CSVATGTGGYEQYF.

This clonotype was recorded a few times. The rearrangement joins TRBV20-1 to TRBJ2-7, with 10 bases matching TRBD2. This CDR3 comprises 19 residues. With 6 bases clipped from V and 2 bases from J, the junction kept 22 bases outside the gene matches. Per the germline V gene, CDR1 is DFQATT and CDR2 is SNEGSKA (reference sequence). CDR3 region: CSASSPPRPGLATTYEQYF. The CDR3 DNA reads TGCAGTGCCAGTAGCCCACCCAGACCGGGACTAGCGACAACCTACGAGCAGTACTTC.

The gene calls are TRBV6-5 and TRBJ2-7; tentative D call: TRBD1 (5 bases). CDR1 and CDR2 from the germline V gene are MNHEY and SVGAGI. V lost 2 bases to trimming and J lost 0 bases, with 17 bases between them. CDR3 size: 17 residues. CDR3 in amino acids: CASSYGDSSSTSYEQYF. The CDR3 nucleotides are TGTGCCAGCAGTTACGGCGACAGCTCATCTACCTCCTACGAGCAGTACTTC.

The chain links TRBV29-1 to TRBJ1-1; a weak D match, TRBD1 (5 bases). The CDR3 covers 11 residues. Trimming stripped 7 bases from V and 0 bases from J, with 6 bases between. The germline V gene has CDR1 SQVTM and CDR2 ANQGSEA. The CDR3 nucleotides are TGCAGCGCACAGGTGAACACTGAAGCTTTCTTT. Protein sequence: CSAQVNTEAFF.

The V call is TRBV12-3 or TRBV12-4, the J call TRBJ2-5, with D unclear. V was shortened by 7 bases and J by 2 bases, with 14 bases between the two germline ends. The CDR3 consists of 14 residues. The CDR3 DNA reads TGTGCCAGCACCAAGAGGTCAGAGCAAGAGACCCAGTACTTC. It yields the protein CASTKRSEQETQYF.

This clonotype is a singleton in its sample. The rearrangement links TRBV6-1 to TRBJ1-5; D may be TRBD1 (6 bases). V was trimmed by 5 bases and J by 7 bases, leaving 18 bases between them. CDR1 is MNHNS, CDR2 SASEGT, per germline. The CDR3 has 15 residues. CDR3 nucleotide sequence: TGTGCCAGCAGTCCGGGTGCGGGGGCTTACCAGCCCCAGCATTTT. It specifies CASSPGAGAYQPQHF.

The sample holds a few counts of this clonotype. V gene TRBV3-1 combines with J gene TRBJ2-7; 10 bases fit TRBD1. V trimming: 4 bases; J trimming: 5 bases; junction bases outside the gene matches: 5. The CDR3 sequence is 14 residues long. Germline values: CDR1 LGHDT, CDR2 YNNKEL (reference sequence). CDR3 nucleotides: TGTGCCAGCAGCCCCCGACAGGGGGCCCACGAGCAGTACTTC. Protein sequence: CASSPRQGAHEQYF.